This T cell receptor beta chain stems from a study of T cell changes during pregnancy in multiple sclerosis. This clone has just one count. CDR1 and CDR2 from the germline V gene are SNHLY and FYNNEI. The CDR3 covers 15 residues. V shed 4 bases and J 2 bases; nucleotides not matched to a gene: 4. Some clones are missing from TCRdb's copy, which holds only in-frame ones; the method was immunoSEQ multiplex PCR. This sample carries roughly 63,000 clones, 85% to 95% of them seen once, and the ten largest clones take approximately 3.8%. This specimen was CD8+ T cells from peripheral blood mononuclear cells, taken in the second trimester of pregnancy. The chain recombines TRBV2 with TRBJ1-5; 8 nucleotides agree with TRBD1. This clonotype originated in a female donor with multiple sclerosis, enrolled in a pregnancy study. CDR3: CASSGQGAGNQPQHF. The CDR3 bases are TGTGCCAGCAGTGGTCAGGGGGCTGGCAATCAGCCCCAGCATTTT.